The text below deals with one TCR beta chain. Its antigen remains unknown. This entry belongs to a study of T cell responses to AZD1222 COVID-19 vaccine. General study results and limits: Among vaccine-associated CD4 TCRs, coverage spanned spike, with dominance at 160-218 and 743-854.

Germline values: CDR1 SEHNR, CDR2 FQNEAQ (reference sequence). The CDR3 totals 18 residues. The V segment lost 4 bases and the J segment 4 bases; nucleotides outside the gene matches: 16. Method: immunoSEQ multiplex PCR; TCRdb's copy keeps in-frame clones and lacks some. The sample contains about 180,000 clones, 90% to 95% of which appear only once. The material sequenced was peripheral blood, taken 28 days after the second dose of the MenACWY control vaccine. This receptor was identified in an adult who received the MenACWY meningococcal vaccine as a control. The rearrangement links TRBV7-9 to TRBJ1-2; 9 bases agree with TRBD1. CDR3 DNA: TGTGCCAGCAGCTATGCCGGGACAGGGTGGGCCGGCGGCTATGGCTACACCTTC. Amino acids: CASSYAGTGWAGGYGYTF.